This T cell receptor (beta chain) was documented in a study of blood T cell repertoires in COVID-19. This CDR3 contains 15 residues. Germline CDR1 reads SGHRS; CDR2 reads YFSETQ. With 0 bases removed from V and 6 bases from J, the gap between germline ends came to 13 bases. The assay was immunoSEQ multiplex PCR, and TCRdb's table has in-frame clones only and misses some. The table includes under 300,000 clones, 75% to 90% detected once. The sequenced sample consisted of peripheral blood. This sequence joins TRBV5-1 and TRBJ1-5, with D hard to call. The source of this sequence is a man between 60 and 75 years old who had recovered from COVID-19. CDR3: CASSLDSRGIQPQHF. The CDR3 nucleotides read TGCGCCAGCAGCTTGGACAGTCGAGGGATTCAGCCCCAGCATTTT.